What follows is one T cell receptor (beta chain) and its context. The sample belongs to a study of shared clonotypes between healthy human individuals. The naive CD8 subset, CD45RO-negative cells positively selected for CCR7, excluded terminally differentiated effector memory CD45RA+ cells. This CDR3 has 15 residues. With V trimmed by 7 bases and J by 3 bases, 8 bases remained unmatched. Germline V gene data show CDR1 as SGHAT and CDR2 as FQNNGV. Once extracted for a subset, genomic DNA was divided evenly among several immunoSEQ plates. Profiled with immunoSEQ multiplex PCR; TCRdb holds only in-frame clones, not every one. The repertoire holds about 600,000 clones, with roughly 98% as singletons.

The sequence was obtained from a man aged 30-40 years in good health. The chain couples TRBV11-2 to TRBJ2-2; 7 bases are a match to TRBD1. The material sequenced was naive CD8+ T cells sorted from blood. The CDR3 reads CASIQGSQYTGELFF. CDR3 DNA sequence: TGTGCCAGCATACAGGGGTCCCAATACACCGGGGAGCTGTTTTTT.